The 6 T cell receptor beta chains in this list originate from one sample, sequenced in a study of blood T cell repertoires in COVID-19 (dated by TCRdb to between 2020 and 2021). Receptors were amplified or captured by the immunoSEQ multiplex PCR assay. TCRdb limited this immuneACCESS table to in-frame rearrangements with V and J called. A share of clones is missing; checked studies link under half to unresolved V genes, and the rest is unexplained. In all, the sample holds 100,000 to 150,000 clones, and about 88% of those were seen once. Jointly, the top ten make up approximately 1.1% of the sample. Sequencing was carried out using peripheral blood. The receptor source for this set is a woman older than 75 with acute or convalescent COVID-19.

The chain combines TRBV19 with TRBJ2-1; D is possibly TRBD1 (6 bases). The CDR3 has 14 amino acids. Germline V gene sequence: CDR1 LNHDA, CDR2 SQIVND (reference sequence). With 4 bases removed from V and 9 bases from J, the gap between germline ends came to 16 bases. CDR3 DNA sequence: TGTGCCAGTAGTAAAAACAGGGATGGGGGTGAGCAGTTCTTC. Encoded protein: CASSKNRDGGEQFF. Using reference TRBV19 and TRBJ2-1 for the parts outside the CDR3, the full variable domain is DGGITQSPKYLFRKEGQNVTLSCEQNLNHDAMYWYRQDPGQGLRLIYYSQIVNDFQKGDIAEGYSVSREKKESFPLTVTSAQKNPTAFYLCASSKNRDGGEQFFGPGTRLTVL.

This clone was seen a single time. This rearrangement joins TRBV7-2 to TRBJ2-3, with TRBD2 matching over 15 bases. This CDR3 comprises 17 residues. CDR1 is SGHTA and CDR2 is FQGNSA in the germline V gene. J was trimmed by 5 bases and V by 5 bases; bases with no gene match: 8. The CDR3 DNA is TGTGCCAGCAGCCTCCGGACTAGCGGGGGGGCCGGAGATACGCAGTATTTT. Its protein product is CASSLRTSGGAGDTQYF. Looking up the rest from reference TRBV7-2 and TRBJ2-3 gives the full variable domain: GAGVSQSPSNKVTEKGKDVELRCDPISGHTALYWYRQSLGQGLEFLIYFQGNSAPDKSGLPSDRFSAERTGGSVSTLTIQRTQQEDSAVYLCASSLRTSGGAGDTQYFGPGTRLTVL.

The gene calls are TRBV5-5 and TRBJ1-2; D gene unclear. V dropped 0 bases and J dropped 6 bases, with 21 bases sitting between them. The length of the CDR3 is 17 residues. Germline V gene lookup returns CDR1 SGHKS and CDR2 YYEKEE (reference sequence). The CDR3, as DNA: TGTGCCAGCAGCTTGGGGACGGGAAGGGCCCGGGTTGATGGCTACACCTTC. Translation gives CASSLGTGRARVDGYTF.

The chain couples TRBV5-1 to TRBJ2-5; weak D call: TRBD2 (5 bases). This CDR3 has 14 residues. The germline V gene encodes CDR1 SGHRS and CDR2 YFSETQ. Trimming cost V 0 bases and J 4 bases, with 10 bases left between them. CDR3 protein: CASSLGGEGETQYF. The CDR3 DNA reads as TGCGCCAGCAGCTTGGGGGGTGAGGGAGAGACCCAGTACTTC.

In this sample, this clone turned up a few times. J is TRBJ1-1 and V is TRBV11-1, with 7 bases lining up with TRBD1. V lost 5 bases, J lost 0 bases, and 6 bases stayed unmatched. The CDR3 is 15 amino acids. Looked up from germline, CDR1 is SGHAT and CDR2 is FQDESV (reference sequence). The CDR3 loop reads CASSPRQGMNTEAFF. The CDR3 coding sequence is TGTGCCAGCAGCCCCAGACAGGGAATGAACACTGAAGCTTTCTTT.

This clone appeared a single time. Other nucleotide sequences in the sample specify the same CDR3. For the CDR3, the DNA is TGTGCCAGTAGTAGGGGCACAGGGGGCACTGAAGCTTTCTTT. Its translation is CASSRGTGGTEAFF. The genes are TRBV19 and TRBJ1-1; TRBD1 matches at 8 bases. V dropped 4 bases and J dropped 4; count of bases not matched to a gene: 5. The CDR3 consists of 14 residues. Looked up from germline, CDR1 is LNHDA and CDR2 is SQIVND (reference sequence).